The T cell receptor beta chain described here comes from a study of identical twins. The V end lost 3 bases, the J end lost 2 bases, and 12 bases lay between the germline ends. There are 14 residues in the CDR3. Germline-derived CDR1 and CDR2 are DFQATT and SNEGSKA (reference sequence). TCRdb itself ran the 5' RACE reads through MiXCR, one entry per CDR3 protein. This table holds hundreds of thousands of distinct CDR3 sequences, around 22% found once. The same sample was also studied in work on yellow fever vaccine responses in identical twins.

The TCR comes from a woman aged 18-29 years in good health. The sequenced sample consisted of CD4+ T cells sorted from blood. This chain uses TRBV20-1 with TRBJ2-3, with D unclear. CDR3 loop: CSARLGMNTDTQYF. CDR3 DNA sequence: TGCAGTGCTAGGTTAGGGATGAACACAGATACGCAGTATTTT.